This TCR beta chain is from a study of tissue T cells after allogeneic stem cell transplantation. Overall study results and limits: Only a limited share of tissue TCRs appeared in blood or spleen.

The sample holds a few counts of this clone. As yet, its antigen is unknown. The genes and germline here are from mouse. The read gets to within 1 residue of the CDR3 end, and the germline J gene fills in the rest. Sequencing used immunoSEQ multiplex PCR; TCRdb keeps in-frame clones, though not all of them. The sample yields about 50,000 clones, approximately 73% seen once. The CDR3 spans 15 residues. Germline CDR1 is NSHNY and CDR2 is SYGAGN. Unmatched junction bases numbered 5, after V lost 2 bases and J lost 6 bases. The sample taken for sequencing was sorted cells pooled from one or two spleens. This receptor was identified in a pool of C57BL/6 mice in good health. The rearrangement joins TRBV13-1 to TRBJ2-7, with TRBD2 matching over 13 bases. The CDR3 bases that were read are TGTGCCAGCAGTGAAGGACTGGGGGGGCGCGGTGAACAGTAC. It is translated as CASSEGLGGRGEQY. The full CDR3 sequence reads CASSEGLGGRGEQYF.